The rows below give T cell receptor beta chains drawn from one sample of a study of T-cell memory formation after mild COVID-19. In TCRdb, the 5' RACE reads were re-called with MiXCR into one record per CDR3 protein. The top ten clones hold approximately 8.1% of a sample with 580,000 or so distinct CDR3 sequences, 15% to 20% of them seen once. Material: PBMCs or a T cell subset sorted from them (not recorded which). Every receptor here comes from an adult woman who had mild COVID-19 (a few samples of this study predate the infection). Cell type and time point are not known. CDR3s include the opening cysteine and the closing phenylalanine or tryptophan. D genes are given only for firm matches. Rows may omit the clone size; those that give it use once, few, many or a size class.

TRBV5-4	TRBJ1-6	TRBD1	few	CASSQGGAGNSPLHF	TGTGCCAGCAGCCAAGGGGGCGCAGGCAATTCACCCCTCCACTTT
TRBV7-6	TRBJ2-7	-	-	CASRTRSAFEQYF	TGTGCCAGCAGAACTAGGTCAGCGTTTGAGCAGTACTTC
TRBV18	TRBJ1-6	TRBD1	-	CASSPVAGGEGSPLHF	TGTGCCAGCTCACCAGTGGCAGGGGGGGAAGGATCACCCCTCCACTTT
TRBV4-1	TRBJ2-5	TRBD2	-	CASSHPTSGAGETQYF	TGCGCCAGCAGCCACCCGACTAGCGGGGCCGGAGAGACCCAGTACTTC
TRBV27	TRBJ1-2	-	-	CASTIGPNYGYTF	TGTGCCAGCACCATCGGGCCAAACTATGGCTACACCTTC
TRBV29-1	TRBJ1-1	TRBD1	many	CSSGTGVAEAFF	TGCAGCTCCGGGACAGGGGTGGCTGAAGCTTTCTTT
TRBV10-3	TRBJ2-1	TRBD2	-	CAISPGLAPDEQFF	TGTGCCATCAGCCCGGGACTAGCTCCTGATGAGCAGTTCTTC
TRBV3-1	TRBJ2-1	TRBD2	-	CASSQPRTSGYNNEQFF	TGTGCCAGCAGCCAGCCACGGACTAGCGGCTATAACAATGAGCAGTTCTTC
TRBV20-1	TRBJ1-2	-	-	CSARGALGYTF	TGCAGTGCTAGAGGGGCTCTTGGCTACACCTTC
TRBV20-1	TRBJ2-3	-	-	CSANGGSTDTQYF	TGCAGTGCTAACGGCGGGAGCACAGATACGCAGTATTTT
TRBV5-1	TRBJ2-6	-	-	CASSLIQGAGANVLTF	TGCGCCAGCAGCTTGATCCAGGGCGCTGGGGCCAACGTCCTGACTTTC
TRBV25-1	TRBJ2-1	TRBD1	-	CASTQGAGGYNEQFF	TGTGCCAGCACCCAGGGGGCAGGGGGATACAATGAGCAGTTCTTC
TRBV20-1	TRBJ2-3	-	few	CSAAGTHRTDTQYF	TGCAGTGCTGCCGGGACACATCGCACAGATACGCAGTATTTT
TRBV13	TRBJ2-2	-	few	CASSPFQGSAGELFF	TGTGCCAGCAGCCCCTTCCAGGGGTCGGCCGGGGAGCTGTTTTTT
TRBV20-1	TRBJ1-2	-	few	CSAPADPNGYTF	TGCAGTGCGCCAGCAGACCCCAATGGCTACACCTTC
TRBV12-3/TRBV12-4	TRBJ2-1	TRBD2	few	CASRLSGSSYNEQFF	TGTGCCAGCAGACTTAGCGGGAGCTCCTACAATGAGCAGTTCTTC
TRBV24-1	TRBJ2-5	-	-	CATSDPGRKETQYF	TGTGCCACCAGTGACCCAGGTCGTAAAGAGACCCAGTACTTC
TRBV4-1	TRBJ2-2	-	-	CASSQGASAPNTGELFF	TGCGCCAGCAGCCAGGGAGCTAGCGCCCCGAACACCGGGGAGCTGTTTTTT
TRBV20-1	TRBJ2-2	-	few	CSARELVTGELFF	TGCAGTGCTAGAGAGCTCGTTACCGGGGAGCTGTTTTTT
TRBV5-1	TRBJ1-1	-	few	CASSFQGADTEAFF	TGCGCCAGCAGCTTCCAGGGAGCAGACACTGAAGCTTTCTTT
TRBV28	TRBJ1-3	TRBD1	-	CASSPGTGGWSGNTIYF	TGTGCCAGCAGCCCCGGGACAGGGGGCTGGTCTGGAAACACCATATATTTT
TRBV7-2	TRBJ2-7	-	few	CASSSLTRRGAAYEQYF	TGTGCCAGCAGCTCCCTCACTCGCCGGGGGGCAGCCTACGAGCAGTACTTC
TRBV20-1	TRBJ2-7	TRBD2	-	CSVGAGGRNEQYF	TGCAGTGTTGGAGCGGGGGGGAGGAACGAGCAGTACTTC
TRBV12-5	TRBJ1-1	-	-	CASGPGLDEAFF	TGTGCTAGTGGTCCAGGGTTGGATGAAGCTTTCTTT
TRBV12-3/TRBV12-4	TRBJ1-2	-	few	CASSLAKGHGYTF	TGTGCCAGCAGTTTAGCCAAGGGACATGGCTACACCTTC
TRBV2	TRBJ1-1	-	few	CASARGGEVFF	TGTGCCAGCGCCAGAGGCGGGGAAGTTTTCTTT
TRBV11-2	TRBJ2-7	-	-	CASSLVQAYEQYF	TGTGCCAGCAGCTTAGTCCAGGCCTACGAGCAGTACTTC
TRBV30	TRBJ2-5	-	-	CAWTLGRGRGETQYF	TGTGCCTGGACCCTGGGGCGGGGACGGGGAGAGACCCAGTACTTC
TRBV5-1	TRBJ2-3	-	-	CASSLPTSGGTQYF	TGCGCCAGCAGCCTTCCCACCTCTGGCGGTACGCAGTATTTT
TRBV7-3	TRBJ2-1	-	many	CASSLTRTNSYNEQFF	TGTGCCAGCAGCTTAACTAGGACCAATTCCTACAATGAGCAGTTCTTC
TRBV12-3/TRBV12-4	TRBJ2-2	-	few	CASSLGASGELFF	TGTGCCAGCAGTTTAGGGGCTAGCGGGGAGCTGTTTTTT
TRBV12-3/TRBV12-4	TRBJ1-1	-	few	CASRPARYTEAFF	TGTGCCAGCAGGCCAGCAAGATACACTGAAGCTTTCTTT
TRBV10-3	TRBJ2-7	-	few	CAISEVLAWEQYF	TGTGCCATCAGTGAGGTTCTAGCGTGGGAGCAGTACTTC
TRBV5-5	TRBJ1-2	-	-	CASSSREQGYTF	TGTGCCAGCAGCTCCAGGGAACAAGGCTACACCTTC
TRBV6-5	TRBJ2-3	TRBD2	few	CASSYSGLAGSTDTQYF	TGTGCCAGCAGTTACTCCGGGCTAGCGGGGTCCACAGATACGCAGTATTTT
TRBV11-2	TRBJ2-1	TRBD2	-	CASSSILGGGISYNEQFF	TGTGCCAGCAGCTCAATCTTAGGCGGGGGGATATCCTACAATGAGCAGTTCTTC
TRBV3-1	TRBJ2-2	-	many	CASSRGANTGELFF	TGTGCCAGCAGCCGAGGGGCGAACACCGGGGAGCTGTTTTTT
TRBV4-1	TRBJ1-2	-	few	CASSPSTRDGYTF	TGCGCCAGCAGCCCTTCTACTCGGGATGGCTACACCTTC
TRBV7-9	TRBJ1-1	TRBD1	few	CASSLDGQGAFF	TGTGCCAGCAGCTTAGACGGACAGGGAGCTTTCTTT
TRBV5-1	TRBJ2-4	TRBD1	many	CASSLTGGMTKNIQYF	TGCGCCAGCAGCTTGACAGGGGGCATGACCAAAAACATTCAGTACTTC
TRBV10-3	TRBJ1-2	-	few	CAISEGQGAGYTF	TGTGCCATCAGTGAGGGTCAAGGAGCGGGCTACACCTTC
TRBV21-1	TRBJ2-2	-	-	CASSKVPRWVAGYTGELFF	TGTGCCAGCAGCAAGGTCCCACGTTGGGTAGCGGGATACACCGGGGAGCTGTTTTTT
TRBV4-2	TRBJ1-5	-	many	CASSPPGDQPQHF	TGTGCCAGCTCACCACCAGGGGACCAGCCCCAGCATTTT
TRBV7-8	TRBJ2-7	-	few	CASSASAQQIDAPAQYF	TGTGCCAGCAGCGCTAGCGCCCAACAGATCGACGCCCCGGCGCAGTACTTC
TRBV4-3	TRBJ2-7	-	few	CASSQDHPGEQYF	TGCGCCAGCAGCCAAGACCACCCGGGGGAGCAGTACTTC
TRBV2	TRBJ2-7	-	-	CASSGRRGLFEQYF	TGTGCCAGCAGTGGCAGAAGGGGACTTTTCGAGCAGTACTTC
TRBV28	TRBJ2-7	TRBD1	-	CASSANTDRGAYEQYF	TGTGCCAGCAGCGCGAATACGGACAGGGGGGCCTACGAGCAGTACTTC
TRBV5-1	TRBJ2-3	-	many	CASSLVGTSTDTQYF	TGCGCCAGCAGCTTGGTTGGGACTAGCACAGATACGCAGTATTTT
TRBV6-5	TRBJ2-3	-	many	CASSYRGSTDTQYF	TGTGCCAGCAGTTACAGGGGTAGCACAGATACGCAGTATTTT
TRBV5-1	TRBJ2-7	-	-	CASRSEDRSYEQYF	TGCGCCAGCAGGTCGGAGGATCGCTCCTACGAGCAGTACTTC
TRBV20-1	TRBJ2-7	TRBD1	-	CSAKSFPGQGYEQYF	TGCAGTGCTAAATCCTTCCCCGGACAGGGCTACGAGCAGTACTTC
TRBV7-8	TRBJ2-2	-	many	CASSFTGELFF	TGTGCCAGCAGCTTCACCGGGGAGCTGTTTTTT
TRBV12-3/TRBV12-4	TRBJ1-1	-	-	CASRVGSFYTEAFF	TGTGCCAGCAGGGTGGGCAGCTTCTACACTGAAGCTTTCTTT
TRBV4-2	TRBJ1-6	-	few	CASSQDRAGYSPLHF	TGTGCCAGCAGCCAAGATCGGGCAGGTTATTCACCCCTCCACTTT
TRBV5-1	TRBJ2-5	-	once	CASSLVRQEKETQYF	TGCGCCAGCAGCTTGGTGCGGCAAGAAAAAGAGACCCAGTACTTC
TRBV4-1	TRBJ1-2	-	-	CASSLYLGSFVEEGALYGYTF	TGCGCCAGCAGCCTCTATTTGGGCTCGTTTGTCGAGGAAGGGGCGCTCTATGGCTACACCTTC
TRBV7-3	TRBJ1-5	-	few	CASSITQGGPQHF	TGTGCCAGCAGCATTACACAGGGAGGGCCCCAGCATTTT
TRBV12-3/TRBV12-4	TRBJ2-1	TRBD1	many	CASRDSSYNEQFF	TGTGCCAGCCGGGACAGCTCCTACAATGAGCAGTTCTTC
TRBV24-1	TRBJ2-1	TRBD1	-	CATSDLRQGASYNEQFF	TGTGCCACCAGTGATTTGAGGCAGGGGGCTTCCTACAATGAGCAGTTCTTC